This T cell receptor (beta chain) was obtained from a study of blood T cell repertoires in COVID-19. Sequencing used immunoSEQ multiplex PCR; TCRdb keeps in-frame clones, though not all of them. The data contain under 150,000 clones, around 83% of them singletons. Germline loops: CDR1 MDHEN, CDR2 SYDVKM. Trimming removed 1 base from V and 4 bases from J, with 14 bases in between. The CDR3 has 15 amino acids. The chain is built from TRBV28 and TRBJ2-7, with D uncertain. The sequencing sample was made of PBMCs or T cells enriched from blood (not recorded which). This TCR was sampled from a man aged 25 to 40 who had recovered from COVID-19. CDR3 nucleotide sequence: TGTGCCAGCAGTTTATCGGCCCCCCCGAGGTACGAGCAGTACTTC. The encoded protein is CASSLSAPPRYEQYF.